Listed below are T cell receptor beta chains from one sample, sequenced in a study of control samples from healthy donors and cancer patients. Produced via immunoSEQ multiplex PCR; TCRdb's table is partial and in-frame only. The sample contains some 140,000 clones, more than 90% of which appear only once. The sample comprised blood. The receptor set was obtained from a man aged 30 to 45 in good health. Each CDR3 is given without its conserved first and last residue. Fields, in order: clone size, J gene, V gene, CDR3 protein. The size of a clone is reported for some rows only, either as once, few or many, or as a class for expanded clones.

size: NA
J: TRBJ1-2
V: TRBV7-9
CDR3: ASSLGVGYGYT

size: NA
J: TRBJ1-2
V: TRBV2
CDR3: ASSANRQGANYGYT

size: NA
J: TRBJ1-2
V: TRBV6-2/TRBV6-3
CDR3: ASSNGVNYGYT

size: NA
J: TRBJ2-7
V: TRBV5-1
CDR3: ASSLGFGTGGSEQY

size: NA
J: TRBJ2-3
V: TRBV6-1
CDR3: ASSERAGGPTDTQY

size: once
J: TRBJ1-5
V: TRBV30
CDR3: AWSLQVNQPQH

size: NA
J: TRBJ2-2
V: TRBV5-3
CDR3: ARSLCREGQEGGELF

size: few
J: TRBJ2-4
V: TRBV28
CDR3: ASSHGHPSENIQY

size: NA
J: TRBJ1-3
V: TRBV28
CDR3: ASSLQNSGNTIY

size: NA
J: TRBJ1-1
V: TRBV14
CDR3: ASSQVTGFPEAF

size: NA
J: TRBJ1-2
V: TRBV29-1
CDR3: SVDPKRGTPGYYGYT

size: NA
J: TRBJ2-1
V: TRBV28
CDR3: ASTPIGTGSYNEQF

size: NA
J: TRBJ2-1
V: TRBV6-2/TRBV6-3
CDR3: ASSYSPEYNEQF

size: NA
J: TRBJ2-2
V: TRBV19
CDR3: ASSMGGLGQLNTGELF

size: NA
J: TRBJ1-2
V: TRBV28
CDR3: ASSPAGTGGLDGYT

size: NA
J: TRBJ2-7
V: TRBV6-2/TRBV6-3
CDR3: ASGYGGSSYEQY

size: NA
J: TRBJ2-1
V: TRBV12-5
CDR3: ASGTSGIYNEQF

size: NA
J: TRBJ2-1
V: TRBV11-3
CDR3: ASSSPPRQGQF

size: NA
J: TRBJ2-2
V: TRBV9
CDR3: ASSGSEIGNTGELF

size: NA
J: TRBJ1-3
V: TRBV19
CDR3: ASSARQGLGNTIY

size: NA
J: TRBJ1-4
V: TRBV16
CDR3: ASSHIRGSGDEKLF

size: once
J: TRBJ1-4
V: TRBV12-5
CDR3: ASGLVLNRVNEKLF

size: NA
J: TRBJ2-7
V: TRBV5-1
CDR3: ASRPGTGATYEQY

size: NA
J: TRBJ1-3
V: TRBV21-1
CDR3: ASGKPQSSGNTIY

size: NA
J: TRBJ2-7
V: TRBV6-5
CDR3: ASSSGPSSYEQY

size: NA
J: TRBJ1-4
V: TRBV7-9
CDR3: ASTQMDREEEKLF

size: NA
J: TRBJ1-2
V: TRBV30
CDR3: AWSVYYGYT

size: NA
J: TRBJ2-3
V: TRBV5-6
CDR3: ASSVSGSTGDTQY

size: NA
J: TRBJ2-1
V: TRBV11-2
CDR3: ASSFFGDEQF

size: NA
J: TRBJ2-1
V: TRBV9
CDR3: ASSVSIASYNEQF

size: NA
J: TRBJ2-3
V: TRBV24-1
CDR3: ATSDRRASGRVTDTQY

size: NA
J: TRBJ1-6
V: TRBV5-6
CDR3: ASSRISTQHSPLH

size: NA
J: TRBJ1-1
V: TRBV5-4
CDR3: ASSPRLGNANTEAF

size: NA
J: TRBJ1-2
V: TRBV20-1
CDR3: SALLTGDT

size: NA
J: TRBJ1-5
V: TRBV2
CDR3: ASRGPGQGHSNQPQH

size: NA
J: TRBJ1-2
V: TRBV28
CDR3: ASSLGRQLGRGSMYGYT

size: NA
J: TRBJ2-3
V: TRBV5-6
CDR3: ASSFLRTSTDTQY

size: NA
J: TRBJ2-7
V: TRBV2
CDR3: ASSMPSGSYEQY

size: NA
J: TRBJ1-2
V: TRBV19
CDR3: ASRQGARRLYGYT

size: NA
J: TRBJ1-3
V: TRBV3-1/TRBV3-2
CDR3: ASSPISSGGSGNTIY